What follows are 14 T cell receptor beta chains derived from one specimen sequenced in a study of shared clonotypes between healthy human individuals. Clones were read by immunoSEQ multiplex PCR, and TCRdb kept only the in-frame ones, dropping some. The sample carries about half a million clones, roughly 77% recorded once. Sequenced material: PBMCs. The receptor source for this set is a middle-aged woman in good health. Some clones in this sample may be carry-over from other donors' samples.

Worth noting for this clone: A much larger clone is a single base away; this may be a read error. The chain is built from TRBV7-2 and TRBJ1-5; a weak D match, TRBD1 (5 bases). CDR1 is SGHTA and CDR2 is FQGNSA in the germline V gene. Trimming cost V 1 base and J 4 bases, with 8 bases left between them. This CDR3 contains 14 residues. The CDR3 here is CASSLGTWNQPQHF. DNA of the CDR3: TGTGCCAGCAGCTTAGGGACATGGAATCAGCCCCAGCATTTT.

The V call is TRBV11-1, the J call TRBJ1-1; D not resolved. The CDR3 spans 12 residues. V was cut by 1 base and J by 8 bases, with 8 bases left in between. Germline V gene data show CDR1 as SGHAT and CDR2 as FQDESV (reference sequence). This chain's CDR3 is CASSLGVTEAFF. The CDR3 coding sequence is TGTGCCAGCAGCTTAGGAGTAACAGAAGCTTTCTTT.

The CDR3 here is CASSLSGQAGRTQYF. In DNA, the CDR3 is TGTGCCAGCAGTTTATCCGGACAGGCCGGCAGGACCCAGTACTTC. The chain uses TRBV27 and TRBJ2-5, with 7 nucleotides matching TRBD1. The CDR3 loop spans 15 amino acids. V was pared by 0 bases and J by 7 bases, with 8 bases of the junction left unmatched. Germline V gives CDR1 MNHEY, CDR2 SMNVEV (reference sequence).

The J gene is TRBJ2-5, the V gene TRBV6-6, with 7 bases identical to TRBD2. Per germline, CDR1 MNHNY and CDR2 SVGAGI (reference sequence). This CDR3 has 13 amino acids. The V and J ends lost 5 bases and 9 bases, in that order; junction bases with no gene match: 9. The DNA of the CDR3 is TGTGCCAGCAGTCAAGCGGGACCGCGGCCCCAGTACTTC. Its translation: CASSQAGPRPQYF.

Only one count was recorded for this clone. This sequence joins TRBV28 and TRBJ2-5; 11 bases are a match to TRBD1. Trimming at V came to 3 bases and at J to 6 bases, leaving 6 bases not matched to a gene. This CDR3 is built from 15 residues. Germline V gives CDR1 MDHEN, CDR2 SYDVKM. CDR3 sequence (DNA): TGTGCCAGCAGTTTTTGGACAGGGGGCGCGAAGACCCAGTACTTC. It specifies CASSFWTGGAKTQYF.

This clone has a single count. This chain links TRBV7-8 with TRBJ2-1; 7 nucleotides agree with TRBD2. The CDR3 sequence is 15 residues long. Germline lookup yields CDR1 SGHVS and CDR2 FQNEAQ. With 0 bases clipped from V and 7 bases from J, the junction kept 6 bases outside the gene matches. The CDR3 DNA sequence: TGTGCCAGCAGCTTAGCGGGAGGGCCGGGGAATGAGCAGTTCTTC. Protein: CASSLAGGPGNEQFF.

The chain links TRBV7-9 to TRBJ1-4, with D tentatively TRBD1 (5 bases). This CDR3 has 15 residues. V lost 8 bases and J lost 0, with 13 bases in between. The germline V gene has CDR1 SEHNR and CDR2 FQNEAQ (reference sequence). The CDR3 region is CASAYMGATNEKLFF. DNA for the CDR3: TGTGCCAGCGCCTACATGGGGGCAACTAATGAAAAACTGTTTTTT.

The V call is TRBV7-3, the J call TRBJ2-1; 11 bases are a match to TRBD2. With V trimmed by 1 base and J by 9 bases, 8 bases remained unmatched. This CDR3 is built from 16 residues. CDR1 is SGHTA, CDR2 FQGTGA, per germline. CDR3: CASSLIAGGPSFEQFF. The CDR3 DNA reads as TGTGCCAGCAGCTTAATAGCGGGAGGGCCGTCGTTTGAGCAGTTCTTC. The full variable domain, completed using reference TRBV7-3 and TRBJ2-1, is GAGVSQTPSNKVTEKGKYVELRCDPISGHTALYWYRQSLGQGPEFLIYFQGTGAADDSGLPNDRFFAVRPEGSVSTLKIQRTERGDSAVYLCASSLIAGGPSFEQFFGPGTRLTVL.

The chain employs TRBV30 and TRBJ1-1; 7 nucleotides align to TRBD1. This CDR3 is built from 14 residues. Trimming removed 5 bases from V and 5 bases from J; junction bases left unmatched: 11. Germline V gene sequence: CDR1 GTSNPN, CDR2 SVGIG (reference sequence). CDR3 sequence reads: CAWVVGQRATEAFF. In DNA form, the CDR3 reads TGTGCCTGGGTTGTGGGACAGAGGGCAACTGAAGCTTTCTTT.

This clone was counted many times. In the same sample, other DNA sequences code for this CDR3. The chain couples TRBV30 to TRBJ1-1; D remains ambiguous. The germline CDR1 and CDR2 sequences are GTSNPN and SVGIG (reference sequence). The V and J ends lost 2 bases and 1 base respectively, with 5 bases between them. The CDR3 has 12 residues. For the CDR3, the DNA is TGTGCCTGGAGTCGACAGAACACTGAAGCTTTCTTT. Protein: CAWSRQNTEAFF.

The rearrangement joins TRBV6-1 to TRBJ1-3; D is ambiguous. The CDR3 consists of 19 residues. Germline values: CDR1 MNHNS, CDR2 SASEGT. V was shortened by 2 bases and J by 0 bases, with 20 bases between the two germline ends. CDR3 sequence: CASSESAARLSVSGNTIYF. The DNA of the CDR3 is TGTGCCAGCAGTGAATCCGCCGCGAGGCTGAGCGTCTCTGGAAACACCATATATTTT.

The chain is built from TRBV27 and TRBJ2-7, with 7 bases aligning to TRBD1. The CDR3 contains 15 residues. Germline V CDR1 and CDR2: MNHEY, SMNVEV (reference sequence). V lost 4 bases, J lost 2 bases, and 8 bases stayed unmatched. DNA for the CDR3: TGTGCCAGCAGTTGGGGCGGGCAGGGGGCCTACGAGCAGTACTTC. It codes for CASSWGGQGAYEQYF.

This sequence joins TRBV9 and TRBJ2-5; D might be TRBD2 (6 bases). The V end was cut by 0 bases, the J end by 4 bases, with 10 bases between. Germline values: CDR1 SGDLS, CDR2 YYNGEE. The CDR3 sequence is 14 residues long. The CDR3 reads CASSVGGIGETQYF. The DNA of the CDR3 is TGTGCCAGCAGCGTAGGCGGGATTGGAGAGACCCAGTACTTC.

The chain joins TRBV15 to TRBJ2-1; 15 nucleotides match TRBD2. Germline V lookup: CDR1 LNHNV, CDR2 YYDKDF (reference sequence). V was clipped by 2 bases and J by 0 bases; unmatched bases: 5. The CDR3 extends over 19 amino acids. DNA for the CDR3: TGTGCCACCAGCAGAAAAGGACTAGCGGGAGGGAGCTCCTACAATGAGCAGTTCTTC. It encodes CATSRKGLAGGSSYNEQFF.